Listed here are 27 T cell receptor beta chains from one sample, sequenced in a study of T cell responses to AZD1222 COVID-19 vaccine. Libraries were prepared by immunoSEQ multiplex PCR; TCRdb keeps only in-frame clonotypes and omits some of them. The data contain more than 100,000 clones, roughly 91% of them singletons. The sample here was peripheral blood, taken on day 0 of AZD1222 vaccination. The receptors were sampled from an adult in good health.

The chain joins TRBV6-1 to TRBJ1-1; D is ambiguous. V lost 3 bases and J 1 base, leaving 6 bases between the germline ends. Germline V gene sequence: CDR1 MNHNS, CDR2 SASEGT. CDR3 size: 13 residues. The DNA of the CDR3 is TGTGCCAGCAGTGAGACGACGAACACTGAAGCTTTCTTT. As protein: CASSETTNTEAFF.

CDR3 sequence reads: CASSFLIEQFF. The CDR3 DNA sequence: TGTGCCAGCAGCTTCCTAATTGAGCAGTTCTTC. The chain is built from TRBV7-9 and TRBJ2-1; no firm D call. The CDR3 has 11 amino acids. From germline, CDR1 is SEHNR and CDR2 FQNEAQ (reference sequence). Deletions cut 3 bases from V and 9 bases from J, with 6 bases between.

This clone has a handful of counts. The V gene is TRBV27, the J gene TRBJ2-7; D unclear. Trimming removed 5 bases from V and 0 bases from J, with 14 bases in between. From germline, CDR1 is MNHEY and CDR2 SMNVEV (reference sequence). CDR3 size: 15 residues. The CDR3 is CASSRSALSSYEQYF. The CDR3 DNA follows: TGTGCCAGCAGTCGGTCCGCGCTGAGCTCCTACGAGCAGTACTTC.

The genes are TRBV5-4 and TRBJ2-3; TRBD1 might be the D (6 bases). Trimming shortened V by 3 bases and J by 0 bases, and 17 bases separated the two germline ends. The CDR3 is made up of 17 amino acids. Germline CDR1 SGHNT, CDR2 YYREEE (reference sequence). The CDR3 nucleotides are TGTGCCAGCAGCTCCCCAGGGGCTAGCCCTAGCACAGATACGCAGTATTTT. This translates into CASSSPGASPSTDTQYF.

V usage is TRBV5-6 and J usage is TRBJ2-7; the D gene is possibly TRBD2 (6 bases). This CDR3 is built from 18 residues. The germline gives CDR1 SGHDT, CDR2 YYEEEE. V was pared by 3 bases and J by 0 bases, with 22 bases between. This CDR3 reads CASSSRKTGTPSSYEQYF. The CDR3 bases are TGTGCCAGCAGCTCTCGTAAAACCGGGACTCCGAGCTCCTACGAGCAGTACTTC. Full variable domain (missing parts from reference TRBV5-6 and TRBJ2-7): DAGVTQSPTHLIKTRGQQVTLRCSPKSGHDTVSWYQQALGQGPQFIFQYYEEEERQRGNFPDRFSGHQFPNYSSELNVNALLLGDSALYLCASSSRKTGTPSSYEQYFGPGTRLTVT.

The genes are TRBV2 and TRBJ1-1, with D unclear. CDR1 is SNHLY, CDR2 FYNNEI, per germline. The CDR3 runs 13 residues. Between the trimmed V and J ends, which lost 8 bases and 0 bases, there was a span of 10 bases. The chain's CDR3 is CASPNPMNTEAFF. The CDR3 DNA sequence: TGTGCCAGCCCGAACCCCATGAACACTGAAGCTTTCTTT. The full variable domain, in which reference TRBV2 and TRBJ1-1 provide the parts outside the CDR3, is EPEVTQTPSHQVTQMGQEVILRCVPISNHLYFYWYRQILGQKVEFLVSFYNNEISEKSEIFDDQFSVERPDGSNFTLKIRSTKLEDSAMYFCASPNPMNTEAFFGQGTRLTVV.

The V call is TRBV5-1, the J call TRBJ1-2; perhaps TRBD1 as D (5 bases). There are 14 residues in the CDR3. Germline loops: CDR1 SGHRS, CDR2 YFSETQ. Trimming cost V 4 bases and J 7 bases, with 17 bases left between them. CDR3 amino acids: CASSPGGGLGGYTF. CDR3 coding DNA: TGCGCCAGCAGCCCCGGTGGGGGGTTGGGTGGCTACACCTTC.

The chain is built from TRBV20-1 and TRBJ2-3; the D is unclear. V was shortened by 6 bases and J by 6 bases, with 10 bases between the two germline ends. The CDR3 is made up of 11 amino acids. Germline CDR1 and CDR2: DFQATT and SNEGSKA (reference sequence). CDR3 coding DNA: TGCAGTGCCTCCCGAAAGGATACGCAGTATTTT. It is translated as CSASRKDTQYF.

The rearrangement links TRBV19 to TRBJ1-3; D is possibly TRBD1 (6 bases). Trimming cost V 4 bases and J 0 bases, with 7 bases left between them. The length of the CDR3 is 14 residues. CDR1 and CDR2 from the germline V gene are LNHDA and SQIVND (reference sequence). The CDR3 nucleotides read TGTGCCAGTAGTACAGGGGTCTCTGGAAACACCATATATTTT. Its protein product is CASSTGVSGNTIYF.

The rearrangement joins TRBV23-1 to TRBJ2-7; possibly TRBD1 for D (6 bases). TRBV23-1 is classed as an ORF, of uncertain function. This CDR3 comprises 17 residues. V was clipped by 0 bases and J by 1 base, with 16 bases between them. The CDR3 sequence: CASSQSSSGTPSYEQYF. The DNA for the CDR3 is TGCGCCAGCAGTCAATCGTCCTCCGGGACACCTTCCTACGAGCAGTACTTC.

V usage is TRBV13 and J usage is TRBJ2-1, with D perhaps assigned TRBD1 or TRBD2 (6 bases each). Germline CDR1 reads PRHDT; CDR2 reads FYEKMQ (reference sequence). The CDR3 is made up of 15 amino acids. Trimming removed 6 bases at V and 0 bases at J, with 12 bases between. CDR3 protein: CASRGRGASYNEQFF. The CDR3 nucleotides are TGTGCCAGCAGAGGTAGGGGGGCCTCCTACAATGAGCAGTTCTTC.

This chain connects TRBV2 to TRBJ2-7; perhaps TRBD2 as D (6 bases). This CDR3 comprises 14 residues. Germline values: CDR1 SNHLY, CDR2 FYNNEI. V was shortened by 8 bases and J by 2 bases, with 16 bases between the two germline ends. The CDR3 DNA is TGTGCCAGCGGTGGAGGGGACTTCACCTACGAGCAGTACTTC. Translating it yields CASGGGDFTYEQYF.

The CDR3 nucleotides are TGTGCCAGCAGCTCCCCGGAAGTCGGTCGGTATGAGCAGTTCTTC. Its protein is CASSSPEVGRYEQFF. The V and J genes are TRBV7-9 and TRBJ2-1; D is uncertain. Germline V gene lookup returns CDR1 SEHNR and CDR2 FQNEAQ (reference sequence). The CDR3 runs 15 residues. V was shortened by 4 bases and J by 8 bases, with 18 bases between the two germline ends.

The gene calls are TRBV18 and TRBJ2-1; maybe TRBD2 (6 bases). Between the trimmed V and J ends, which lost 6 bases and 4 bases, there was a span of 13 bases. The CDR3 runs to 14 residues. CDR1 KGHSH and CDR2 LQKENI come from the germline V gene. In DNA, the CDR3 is TGTGCCAGCTCTCCCCCGGGAGAATACAATGAGCAGTTCTTC. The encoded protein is CASSPPGEYNEQFF.

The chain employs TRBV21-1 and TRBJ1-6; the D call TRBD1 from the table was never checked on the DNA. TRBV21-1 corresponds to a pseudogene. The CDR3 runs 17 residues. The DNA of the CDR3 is TGTGCCAGCAGCAAAGAATCCCGGGACAGGGGTGATTCACCCCTCCACTTT. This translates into CASSKESRDRGDSPLHF.

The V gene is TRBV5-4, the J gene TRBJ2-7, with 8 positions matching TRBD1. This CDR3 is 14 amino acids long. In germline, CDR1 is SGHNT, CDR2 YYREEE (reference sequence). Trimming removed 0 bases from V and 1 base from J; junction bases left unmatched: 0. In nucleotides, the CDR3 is TGTGCCAGCAGCTTGGACAGGGGGTCCTACGAGCAGTACTTC. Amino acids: CASSLDRGSYEQYF.

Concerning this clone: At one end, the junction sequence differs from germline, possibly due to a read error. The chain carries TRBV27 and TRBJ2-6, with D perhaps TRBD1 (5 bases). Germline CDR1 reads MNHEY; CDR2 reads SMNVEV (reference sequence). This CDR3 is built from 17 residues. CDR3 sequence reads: CTSSPYVRVSGANVLTF. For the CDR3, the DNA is TGTACCAGCAGCCCTTACGTCAGGGTATCTGGGGCCAACGTCCTGACTTTC. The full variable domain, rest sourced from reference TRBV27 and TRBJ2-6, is EAQVTQNPRYLITVTGKKLTVTCSQNMNHEYMSWYRQDPGLGLRQIYYSMNVEVTDKGDVPEGYKVSRKEKRNFPLILESPSPNQTSLYFCTSSPYVRVSGANVLTFGAGSRLTVL.

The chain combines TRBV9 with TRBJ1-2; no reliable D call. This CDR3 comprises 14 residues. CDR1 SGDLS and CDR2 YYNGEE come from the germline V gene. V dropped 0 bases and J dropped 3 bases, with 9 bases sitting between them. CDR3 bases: TGTGCCAGCAGCGTAGGAGGGCCGGACTATGGCTACACCTTC. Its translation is CASSVGGPDYGYTF.

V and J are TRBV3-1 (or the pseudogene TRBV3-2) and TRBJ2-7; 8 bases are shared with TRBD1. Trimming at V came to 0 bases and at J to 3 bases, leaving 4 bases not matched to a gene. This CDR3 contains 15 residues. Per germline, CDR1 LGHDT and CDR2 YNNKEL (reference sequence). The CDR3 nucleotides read TGTGCCAGCAGCCAAGATTCAGGACAGGGCTACGAGCAGTACTTC. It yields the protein CASSQDSGQGYEQYF.

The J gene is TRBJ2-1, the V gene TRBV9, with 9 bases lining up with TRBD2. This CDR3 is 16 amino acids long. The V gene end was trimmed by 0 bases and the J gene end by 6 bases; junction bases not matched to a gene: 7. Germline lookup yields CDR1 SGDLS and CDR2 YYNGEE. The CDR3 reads CASSVGGGGAVNEQFF. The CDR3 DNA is TGTGCCAGCAGCGTAGGAGGCGGGGGGGCAGTCAATGAGCAGTTCTTC.

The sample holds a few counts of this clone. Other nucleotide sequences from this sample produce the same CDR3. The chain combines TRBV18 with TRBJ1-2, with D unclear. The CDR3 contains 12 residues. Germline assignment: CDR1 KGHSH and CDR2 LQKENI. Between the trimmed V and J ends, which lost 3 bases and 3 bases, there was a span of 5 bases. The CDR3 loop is CASSPSDYGYTF. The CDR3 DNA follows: TGTGCCAGCTCACCGTCGGACTATGGCTACACCTTC. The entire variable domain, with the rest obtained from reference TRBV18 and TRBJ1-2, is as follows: NAGVMQNPRHLVRRRGQEARLRCSPMKGHSHVYWYRQLPEEGLKFMVYLQKENIIDESGMPKERFSAEFPKEGPSILRIQQVVRGDSAAYFCASSPSDYGYTFGSGTRLTVV.

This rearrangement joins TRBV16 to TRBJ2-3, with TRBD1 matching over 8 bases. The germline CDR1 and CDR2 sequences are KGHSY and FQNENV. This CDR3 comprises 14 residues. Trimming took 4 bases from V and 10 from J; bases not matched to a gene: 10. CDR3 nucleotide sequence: TGTGCCAGCAGCCCTCGGCAGGGGGCAAAGTCGCAGTATTTT. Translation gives CASSPRQGAKSQYF.

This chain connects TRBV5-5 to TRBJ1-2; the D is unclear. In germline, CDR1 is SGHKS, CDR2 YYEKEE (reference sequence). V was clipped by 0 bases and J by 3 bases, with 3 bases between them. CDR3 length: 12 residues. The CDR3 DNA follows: TGTGCCAGCAGCTTGGAGGACTATGGCTACACCTTC. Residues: CASSLEDYGYTF.

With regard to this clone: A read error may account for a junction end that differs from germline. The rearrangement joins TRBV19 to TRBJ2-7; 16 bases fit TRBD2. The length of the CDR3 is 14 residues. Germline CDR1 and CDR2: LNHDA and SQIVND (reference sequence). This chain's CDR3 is CASMPGTSGGAADF. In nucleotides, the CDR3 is TGTGCCAGTATGCCCGGGACTAGCGGGGGGGCCGCGGACTTC.

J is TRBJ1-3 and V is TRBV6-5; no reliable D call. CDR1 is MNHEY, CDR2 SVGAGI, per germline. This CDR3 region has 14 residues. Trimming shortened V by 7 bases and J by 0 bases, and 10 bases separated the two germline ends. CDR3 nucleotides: TGTGCCAGCACCTCGGCAAACTCTGGAAACACCATATATTTT. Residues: CASTSANSGNTIYF.

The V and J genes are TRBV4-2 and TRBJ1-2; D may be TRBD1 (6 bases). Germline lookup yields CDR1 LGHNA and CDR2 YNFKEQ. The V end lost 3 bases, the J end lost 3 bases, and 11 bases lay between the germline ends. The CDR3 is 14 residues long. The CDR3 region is CASSQGGLDYGYTF. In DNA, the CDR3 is TGTGCCAGCAGCCAGGGGGGCCTCGACTATGGCTACACCTTC.

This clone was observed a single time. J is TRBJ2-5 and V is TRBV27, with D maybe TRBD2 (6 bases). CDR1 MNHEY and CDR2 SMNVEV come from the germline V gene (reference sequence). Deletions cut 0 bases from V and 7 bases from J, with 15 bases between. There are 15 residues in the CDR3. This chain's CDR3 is CASSLSTGLQGTQYF. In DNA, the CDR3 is TGTGCCAGCAGTTTATCGACGGGACTCCAGGGGACCCAGTACTTC.